A selection of T cell receptor beta chains follows, all from one sample in a study of blood T cell repertoires in COVID-19. Assay: immunoSEQ multiplex PCR; the TCRdb copy retains only in-frame clones and omits some. The table records a few hundred thousand clones, around four fifths of them present only once. The sequenced material came from peripheral blood. These receptors came from a woman aged 45-59 years with active or convalescent COVID-19. CDR3s include the opening cysteine and the closing phenylalanine or tryptophan. D genes are given only for firm matches. Clone size appears in some rows only: once, few, many, or a class for an expanded clone.

TRBV6-5,TRBJ1-1,.,.,TGTGCCAGCAGCTCCTCGGAGGGGAGGACTTTCTTT,CASSSSEGRTFF
TRBV7-6,TRBJ2-2,.,.,TGTGCCAGCGGGGGAAATGGCGGGACTTACACCGGGGAGCTGTTTTTT,CASGGNGGTYTGELFF
TRBV3-1/TRBV3-2,TRBJ1-3,.,.,TGTGCCAGCAGCTCCGAAGCTGCTGGAAACACCATATATTTT,CASSSEAAGNTIYF
TRBV6-6,TRBJ2-3,TRBD2,.,TGTGCCAGCAGTAGGACTAGCGGGACCACGCAGTATTTT,CASSRTSGTTQYF
TRBV9,TRBJ2-1,TRBD2,.,TGTGCCAGCAGCGCGATCCGGGACTATAGAAAGAATGAGCAGTTCTTC,CASSAIRDYRKNEQFF
TRBV5-1,TRBJ2-1,TRBD2,.,TGCGCCAGCAGCTTTGAGCGGGAGCTGGAGCAGTTCTTC,CASSFERELEQFF
TRBV5-6,TRBJ2-7,.,.,TGTGCCAGCAGCTTACGGTCTGGGGGCTTCCTCGAGCAGTACTTC,CASSLRSGGFLEQYF
TRBV2,TRBJ1-1,.,.,TGTGCCAGCAGTGACGAGCAGAACACTGAAGCTTTCTTT,CASSDEQNTEAFF
TRBV7-2,TRBJ2-4,TRBD2,.,TGTGCCAGCAGATCTAGCGGGACCAAAAACATTCAGTACTTC,CASRSSGTKNIQYF
TRBV19,TRBJ1-1,TRBD1,few,TGTGCCAGTAGGACAGGGGATCACCCGCACACTGAAGCTTTCTTT,CASRTGDHPHTEAFF
TRBV5-4,TRBJ1-2,TRBD1,.,TGTGCCAGCAGCTTGGGGACAGGGGTTTTGAGTGGCTACACCTTC,CASSLGTGVLSGYTF
TRBV5-6,TRBJ2-1,TRBD2,.,TGTGCCAGCAGCTCACCAGGGACTAGCGGGAACAATGAGCAGTTCTTC,CASSSPGTSGNNEQFF
TRBV2,TRBJ1-6,.,.,TGTGCCAGCAGTGACAGGGCGGCCCTCAATTCACCCCTCCACTTT,CASSDRAALNSPLHF
TRBV27,TRBJ1-5,TRBD1,.,TGTGCCAGCAGTTTACTCGGGACAGTCGGCAATCAGCCCCAGCATTTT,CASSLLGTVGNQPQHF
TRBV5-6,TRBJ2-1,TRBD2,.,TGTGCCAGCAGCTTCGTCGGGAGGCGTGGTGAGCAGTTCTTC,CASSFVGRRGEQFF
TRBV7-9,TRBJ2-3,TRBD2,.,TGTGCCAGCAGCTCGGGACTAGCGGGCTTGTCAGATACGCAGTATTTT,CASSSGLAGLSDTQYF
TRBV10-3,TRBJ2-1,TRBD2,.,TGTGCCATCAGTGAGAGAGCGGGAGCGGGTTCCGATGAGCAGTTCTTC,CAISERAGAGSDEQFF
TRBV28,TRBJ1-5,TRBD1,.,TGTGCCAGCAGGGCGACAGGGCCAAGCAATCAGCCCCAGCATTTT,CASRATGPSNQPQHF
TRBV5-4,TRBJ2-2,TRBD1,.,TGTGCCAGCAGCTACGGACAGGGCGCCGGGGAGCTGTTTTTT,CASSYGQGAGELFF
TRBV7-9,TRBJ1-1,.,.,TGTGCCAGCAGCCGACAGAACACTGAAGCTTTCTTT,CASSRQNTEAFF
TRBV9,TRBJ2-5,TRBD2,.,TGTGCCAGCAGCTTCGGACTAGCGGCAGAGACCCAGTACTTC,CASSFGLAAETQYF
TRBV11-1,TRBJ1-6,.,.,TGTGCCAGCAGCGCCACGGACAGTGATTCACCCCTCCACTTT,CASSATDSDSPLHF
TRBV7-2,TRBJ2-3,TRBD2,.,TGTGCCAGCAGCTCTATAGCGGGCAGCACAGATACGCAGTATTTT,CASSSIAGSTDTQYF
TRBV3-1/TRBV3-2,TRBJ2-7,.,.,TGTGCCAGCAGCCAAGACAGATCCTACGAGCAGTACTTC,CASSQDRSYEQYF
TRBV11-1,TRBJ2-3,.,once,TGTGCCAGCAGCTTAGTTGCGGGACCGGGCACAGATACGCAGTATTTT,CASSLVAGPGTDTQYF
TRBV28,TRBJ1-6,.,many,TGTGCCAGCAGTTCCCCCCGGAGGTCACCCCTCCACTTT,CASSSPRRSPLHF
TRBV11-2,TRBJ1-4,TRBD1,.,TGTGCCAGCAGCCGGGGACAGGGAAGTGAAAAACTGTTTTTT,CASSRGQGSEKLFF
TRBV7-8,TRBJ2-1,.,once,TGTGCCAGCAGCTTAGTCGGGGAAAGTGAGCAGTTCTTC,CASSLVGESEQFF
TRBV12-5,TRBJ1-1,.,.,TGTGCTAGTGGAGCATCAATCCCGAACACTGAAGCTTTCTTT,CASGASIPNTEAFF
TRBV2,TRBJ2-7,TRBD2,.,TGTGCCAGCAGCATACTAGCGGGAGGATCCGAGCAGTACTTC,CASSILAGGSEQYF
TRBV29-1,TRBJ2-5,TRBD2,.,TGCAGCGTTGGACTAGCGGGAGAGACCCAGTACTTC,CSVGLAGETQYF
TRBV5-1,TRBJ2-3,TRBD2,.,TGCGCCAGCAGCTTGGGGACTAGCGGGAGTGTCGCGACAGATACGCAGTATTTT,CASSLGTSGSVATDTQYF
TRBV7-9,TRBJ2-1,.,.,TGTGCCAGCAGCCGGAGATTTGGCTCCTACAATGAGCAGTTCTTC,CASSRRFGSYNEQFF
TRBV28,TRBJ2-2,TRBD2,.,TGTGCCAGCAGAGCGGGAGTCATCGGGGAGCTGTTTTTT,CASRAGVIGELFF
TRBV2,TRBJ1-1,.,.,TGTGCCAGCAGTGAAGTTCAGGGAGGAGCTTTCTTT,CASSEVQGGAFF
TRBV19,TRBJ2-1,TRBD1,.,TGTGCCAGCTCGACAGGGGGCTTGTACAATGAGCAGTTCTTC,CASSTGGLYNEQFF
TRBV7-8,TRBJ1-5,TRBD1,.,TGTGCCAGCAGTCGCGACAGGGACCCAAATCAGCCCCAGCATTTT,CASSRDRDPNQPQHF
TRBV5-1,TRBJ2-1,.,.,TGCGCCAGCAGCTTGGAGGCAGGGTGGAATGAGCAGTTCTTC,CASSLEAGWNEQFF
TRBV9,TRBJ2-7,.,.,TGTGCCAGCAGCGGACTGCGAGGGGAGCAGTACTTC,CASSGLRGEQYF
TRBV5-1,TRBJ1-1,.,.,TGCGCCAGCAGCTTGGAAAGGGGGAAGAAAGGGGGCACTGAAGCTTTCTTT,CASSLERGKKGGTEAFF
TRBV14,TRBJ1-4,TRBD1,many,TGTGCCAGCAGCCGGACAGGGGGGTATGAAAAACTGTTTTTT,CASSRTGGYEKLFF
TRBV13,TRBJ2-2,.,.,TGTGCCAGCAAGGACGGACTCAACACCGGGGAGCTGTTTTTT,CASKDGLNTGELFF
TRBV15,TRBJ2-7,TRBD2,.,TGTGCCACCAGCAGTAGCGGGAGATCCTACGAGCAGTACTTC,CATSSSGRSYEQYF
TRBV7-9,TRBJ2-3,.,.,TGTGCCAGCAGCTTCAATGCGGGACTCACAGATACGCAGTATTTT,CASSFNAGLTDTQYF
TRBV11-2,TRBJ2-7,.,.,TGTGCCAGCAGCTTAGTAGGGGCGGGGCACTCCTACGAGCAGTACTTC,CASSLVGAGHSYEQYF
TRBV2,TRBJ1-5,.,.,TGTGCCAGCAGTACTTATAGGGGCCCCAATCAGCCCCAGCATTTT,CASSTYRGPNQPQHF
TRBV4-1,TRBJ1-2,TRBD1,.,TGCGCCAGCAGCCACCTGGGACAGTATCCTAACTATGGCTACACCTTC,CASSHLGQYPNYGYTF
TRBV6-1,TRBJ1-3,.,.,TGTGCCAGCAGTGAAGCCGCTGGCGGCTCCTCTGGAAACACCATATATTTT,CASSEAAGGSSGNTIYF
TRBV4-1,TRBJ1-2,.,once,TGCGCCAGCAGCCAAGTCGCGGCCGCCGTAGAGTGCACCTTC,CASSQVAAAVECTF
TRBV28,TRBJ1-1,TRBD1,.,TGTGCCAGCAGCCGGGACAGCAACACTGAAGCTTTCTTT,CASSRDSNTEAFF
TRBV19,TRBJ2-1,.,.,TGTGCCAGTAGTATACGACCCGGGGGATGGACGGTGAGAAATGAGCAGTTCTTC,CASSIRPGGWTVRNEQFF
TRBV6-5,TRBJ1-5,TRBD1,.,TGTGCCAGCAGTTGGGGACAGGGGGATCAGCCCCAGCATTTT,CASSWGQGDQPQHF
TRBV10-2,TRBJ2-4,TRBD2,.,TGCGCCACCATAGCGGGGGACAAAAACATTCAGTACTTC,CATIAGDKNIQYF
TRBV29-1,TRBJ2-3,.,.,TGCAGCGTTGATTCCCTCCAGGGGATAGATACGCAGTATTTT,CSVDSLQGIDTQYF
TRBV5-3,TRBJ2-1,.,.,TGTGCCAGAAGCTTGGCGGCGCGCCTAGCAGTTAACAATGAGCAGTTCTTC,CARSLAARLAVNNEQFF
TRBV29-1,TRBJ2-1,TRBD2,.,TGCAGCGTGGCGGCCCCCCTAGCGGGAGAGCAGTTCTTC,CSVAAPLAGEQFF
TRBV5-4,TRBJ2-2,.,.,TGTGCCAGCAGCTTGCAAATGGTTGGGACAAGATCCGGGGAGCTGTTTTTT,CASSLQMVGTRSGELFF